The 13 T cell receptor beta chains below all came from one sample that was sequenced in a study of blood T cell repertoires in COVID-19. Method: immunoSEQ multiplex PCR; TCRdb's copy keeps in-frame clones and lacks some. This table has 50,000 to 65,000 clones, less than 90% appearing once. The specimen sequenced was peripheral blood. The receptors were gathered from a man between 60 and 75 years old with acute or convalescent COVID-19.

This clone has only one observation. The chain carries TRBV1 and TRBJ2-1; the tabulated D call, TRBD2, remains unverified against the DNA. TRBV1 is a listed pseudogene. The CDR3 is 20 residues long. CDR3 coding DNA: TGCACCAGCAGCTTGCCGGGACTACGACAATTCTGGAAGTCCTACAATGAGCAGTTCTTC. This translates into CTSSLPGLRQFWKSYNEQFF.

This clone came up once. This chain connects TRBV9 to TRBJ2-5, with D possibly TRBD2 on 6 matching bases. V was shortened by 2 bases and J by 2 bases, with 10 bases between the two germline ends. The CDR3 is made up of 14 amino acids. The germline V gene encodes CDR1 SGDLS and CDR2 YYNGEE. CDR3 sequence: CASSVTGRQETQYF. The DNA of the CDR3 is TGTGCCAGCAGCGTCACGGGGAGGCAAGAGACCCAGTACTTC.

The rearrangement links TRBV6-6 to TRBJ1-1, with D possibly being TRBD1 (5 bases). In germline, CDR1 is MNHNY, CDR2 SVGAGI (reference sequence). There are 13 residues in the CDR3. With 10 bases removed from V and 4 bases from J, the gap between germline ends came to 16 bases. The CDR3 DNA follows: TGTGCCACCAATCCAGGGTACGGCACTGAAGCTTTCTTT. This gives the protein CATNPGYGTEAFF.

This rearrangement joins TRBV21-1 to TRBJ1-5; the table calls TRBD1, which could not be checked here. TRBV21-1 counts as a pseudogene. CDR3 size: 20 residues. The CDR3 coding sequence is TGTGCCAGCAGCAAATCGGTGAGAGGGACAGGGAATTATAGCAATCAGCCCCAGCATTTT. The encoded protein is CASSKSVRGTGNYSNQPQHF.

This clone was recorded once. This chain links TRBV6-2 or TRBV6-3 with TRBJ2-7; TRBD2 matches 10 bases. Unmatched junction bases numbered 7, after V lost 2 bases and J lost 3 bases. The germline gives CDR1 MNHEY, CDR2 SVGEGT. The CDR3 is 16 residues long. CDR3 DNA: TGTGCCAGCAGTTACCGACCCGGGACTAGCGTCTACGAGCAGTACTTC. It specifies CASSYRPGTSVYEQYF.

The V gene is TRBV2, the J gene TRBJ2-7; 9 bases fit TRBD1. V was pared by 1 base and J by 6 bases, with 10 bases of the junction left unmatched. There are 16 residues in the CDR3. CDR1 is SNHLY and CDR2 is FYNNEI in the germline V gene. The CDR3 region is CASSEVGGGQGSEQYF. The CDR3 coding sequence is TGTGCCAGCAGTGAAGTAGGAGGGGGACAGGGATCCGAGCAGTACTTC. Looking up the rest from reference TRBV2 and TRBJ2-7 gives the full variable domain: EPEVTQTPSHQVTQMGQEVILRCVPISNHLYFYWYRQILGQKVEFLVSFYNNEISEKSEIFDDQFSVERPDGSNFTLKIRSTKLEDSAMYFCASSEVGGGQGSEQYFGPGTRLTVT.

This chain uses TRBV29-1 with TRBJ1-2; TRBD1 aligns across 9 bases. The CDR3 spans 16 residues. Germline CDR1 and CDR2: SQVTM and ANQGSEA. Unmatched junction bases numbered 9, after V lost 3 bases and J lost 1 base. CDR3 in amino acids: CSVDKVGTGYNYGYTF. CDR3 in DNA: TGCAGCGTTGATAAAGTCGGGACAGGGTATAACTATGGCTACACCTTC.

The rearrangement uses TRBV5-4 and TRBJ1-5; D remains ambiguous. The germline V gene has CDR1 SGHNT and CDR2 YYREEE (reference sequence). This CDR3 has 16 amino acids. The V gene lost 2 bases and the J gene lost 11 bases, with 23 bases spanning the gap. CDR3 sequence reads: CASSFSPTDTQSAQHF. The CDR3, as DNA: TGTGCCAGCAGCTTCTCCCCCACCGACACGCAATCGGCCCAGCATTTT.

The rearrangement uses TRBV10-3 and TRBJ2-2; the match to TRBD1 covers 7 bases. CDR1 and CDR2 from the germline V gene are ENHRY and SYGVKD. This CDR3 region has 14 residues. The junction had 6 bases not matched to a gene; V was cut back by 2 bases and J by 9 bases. CDR3: CAISEGTADRELFF. CDR3 DNA sequence: TGTGCCATCAGTGAGGGGACAGCGGACCGGGAGCTGTTTTTT.

The chain uses TRBV4-1 and TRBJ2-3, with a weak D call TRBD1 (6 bases). Germline V gives CDR1 MGHRA, CDR2 YSYEKL. This CDR3 has 16 amino acids. The V gene lost 0 bases and the J gene lost 1 base, with 11 bases spanning the gap. The CDR3 loop is CASSQDGKGGTDTQYF. DNA of the CDR3: TGCGCCAGCAGCCAAGATGGTAAGGGGGGCACAGATACGCAGTATTTT.

V usage is TRBV19 and J usage is TRBJ1-5; D is possibly TRBD1 (5 bases). V gave up 1 base and J gave up 4 bases, with 8 bases separating them. CDR1 is LNHDA, CDR2 SQIVND, per germline (reference sequence). The length of the CDR3 is 14 residues. The CDR3 DNA is TGTGCCAGTAGTATAGTCGGGGGAAATCAGCCCCAGCATTTT. It encodes CASSIVGGNQPQHF. The variable domain in full, completed from reference TRBV19 and TRBJ1-5, reads DGGITQSPKYLFRKEGQNVTLSCEQNLNHDAMYWYRQDPGQGLRLIYYSQIVNDFQKGDIAEGYSVSREKKESFPLTVTSAQKNPTAFYLCASSIVGGNQPQHFGDGTRLSIL.

V gene TRBV27 combines with J gene TRBJ1-2; 8 bases agree with TRBD1. Trimming cost V 1 base and J 4 bases; bases outside gene matches: 11. Looked up from germline, CDR1 is MNHEY and CDR2 is SMNVEV (reference sequence). The length of the CDR3 is 17 residues. The CDR3 DNA follows: TGTGCCAGCAGTTTATACCCGGTGACAGGGGCTGCCTATGGCTACACCTTC. Protein sequence: CASSLYPVTGAAYGYTF.

The chain uses TRBV5-6 and TRBJ2-1; 7 positions match TRBD1. The CDR3 has 12 residues. V lost 6 bases and J lost 9; bases outside the gene matches: 6. CDR1 is SGHDT, CDR2 YYEEEE, per germline. CDR3 sequence: CASKRQGSEQFF. The CDR3 nucleotides read TGTGCCAGCAAACGACAGGGTAGTGAGCAGTTCTTC.